The entry below gives a single T cell receptor (beta chain) sequence along with its context. This receptor's antigen is unknown. Base qualities are not provided; no much larger clone lies one nucleotide away. The sample is drawn from a study of blood T cell repertoires in COVID-19 (dated by TCRdb to the early 2020s). Background on the whole study: Samples from collaborators originated in the United States, Italy and Spain and spanned both the acute and convalescent phases of COVID-19. The prospective study material was composed of cDNA or gDNA derived from T cells, B-cell-depleted T cells, or PBMCs. Deeply sampled blood TCRbeta repertoires from subjects exposed to, actively infected with, or recovered from COVID-19 were included in the dataset. The repertoires were released in a freely available public database meant as a resource for research on the immune response to SARS-CoV-2. The samples were drawn from the first 160 participants of the ongoing ImmuneRACE study and from 1,254 subjects provided by 6 global collaborators. Nearly every sample came with metadata listing a de-identified subject ID, COVID-19 status, age in years and sex. Where available, HLA class I and class II types were obtained from metadata supplied by the sample provider rather than from assay-based typing.

General study outcomes and caveats: The quantity of clinical and demographic metadata differed by source and by participant and was supplied without curation.

TCRbeta CDR3 regions were amplified from genomic DNA by means of the immunoSEQ Assay, a bias-controlled multiplex PCR. On the study's bioinformatics: The number of nucleated cells in each sample was estimated from the amplification of reference gene primers within the assay. To quantify the absolute abundance of each unique TCRbeta CDR3 rearrangement, sequence reads were collapsed and filtered. For each sample, productive Simpson clonality was calculated as the square root of Simpson's diversity index across productive rearrangements. Sourced from immuneACCESS, this table was stored by TCRdb with only in-frame sequences that have V and J called. A share of the clones is absent; for the studies checked, an unresolved V gene accounts for under half, and the remainder has no known explanation. From that table come the V and J calls and clone size; the DNA was used to work out D and trimming. The sample table contains around 220,000 clones; only one count was recorded for roughly four fifths of them. 8% to 10% of the sample belongs to the ten largest clones.

Sequences MNHEY (CDR1) and SMNVEV (CDR2) are obtained from the germline V gene (reference sequence). The CDR3 measures 12 amino acids from cysteine to phenylalanine. Here the CDR3 DNA is all that survives: 36 bases in frame from base 1. The junction shows trimming of 11 bases on V and 5 bases on J, plus 15 bases between the germline ends. In Seattle, one collaborating source enrolled patients while the infection was active and tracked those patients longitudinally over the course of disease. Collaborating institutions collected whole blood in K2EDTA tubes following their own protocols. For TCRbeta analysis, collaborators shipped samples as frozen whole blood, isolated PBMCs, or DNA extracted from either of those sample types.

The TCR comes from a woman of 80 years or more with COVID-19, enrolled during active disease. Source material: peripheral blood. The rearranged chain carries TRBV27 and TRBJ1-1; no D gene call is confident. The DNA is TGTGCCCCATATGGCGGGGATACTGAAGCTTTCTTT. It encodes CAPYGGDTEAFF.